These 10 T cell receptor beta chains came from one sample sequenced in a study of blood T cells in healthy people across ages. The second PCR ran roughly 6 to 11 cycles with a sample-barcoded 5' primer and J-beta primers. TCRdb re-called the 5' RACE reads with MiXCR, one entry per CDR3 protein. The sample records hundreds of thousands of distinct CDR3 sequences, just over 55% being singletons. The sample taken for sequencing was blood. The receptors were gathered from a man between 35 and 55 years old in good health.

This clonotype was detected a few times. V usage is TRBV12-5 and J usage is TRBJ2-1, with 8 bases matching TRBD2. This CDR3 is built from 14 residues. From germline, CDR1 is LGHNT and CDR2 FRNRAP. J lost 7 bases, V lost 6 bases, and 8 bases had no gene match. In nucleotides, the CDR3 is TGTGCTAGTGGCCTGGAAGCGGGAGCTAATGAGCAGTTCTTC. Its protein product is CASGLEAGANEQFF.

The genes are TRBV3-1 and TRBJ1-2; 7 bases match TRBD1. Trimming removed 1 base from V and 2 bases from J; junction bases left unmatched: 7. CDR1 is LGHDT, CDR2 YNNKEL, per germline (reference sequence). The CDR3 extends over 16 amino acids. The CDR3, as DNA: TGTGCCAGCAGCCAAGGGGACAGACTAGCCAACTATGGCTACACCTTC. Amino acids: CASSQGDRLANYGYTF.

This chain links TRBV4-2 with TRBJ2-2; D not certain. Germline V CDR1 and CDR2: LGHNA, YNFKEQ. The CDR3 has 15 amino acids. Between the trimmed V and J ends, which lost 1 base and 5 bases, there was a span of 11 bases. The CDR3 is CASSQGVVGTGELFF. In DNA, the CDR3 is TGTGCCAGCAGCCAAGGTGTTGTGGGGACCGGGGAGCTGTTTTTT.

This clonotype was seen a few times. This sequence joins TRBV28 and TRBJ2-5; D not resolved. The V end lost 6 bases, the J end lost 7 bases, and 12 bases lay between the germline ends. Germline V gene data show CDR1 as MDHEN and CDR2 as SYDVKM. There are 12 residues in the CDR3. CDR3 sequence (DNA): TGTGCCAGCAGCTCTGGACCGCCGACCCAGTACTTC. Translation gives CASSSGPPTQYF.

In the case of this clonotype: The junction departs from the called germline gene at one end, perhaps through a read error. V gene TRBV4-1 combines with J gene TRBJ2-5; 10 bases fit TRBD2. The CDR3 spans 17 residues. Germline CDR1 is MGHRA and CDR2 is YSYEKL. The CDR3 region has the DNA TGCACCAGCAGCCAAGGGATCAGCGGGAGGGCCTTGGAGACCCAGTACTTC. Its protein is CTSSQGISGRALETQYF.

Here the CDR3 reads CSVEAVGTGQETQYF. In nucleotides, the CDR3 is TGCAGCGTTGAAGCGGTCGGAACAGGGCAAGAGACCCAGTACTTC. The rearrangement joins TRBV29-1 to TRBJ2-5; TRBD1 is a possible D gene (6 bases). The CDR3 totals 15 residues. Looked up from germline, CDR1 is SQVTM and CDR2 is ANQGSEA. Deletions cut 1 base from V and 2 bases from J, with 14 bases between.

The chain combines TRBV5-1 with TRBJ2-3, with 11 bases aligning to TRBD2. The V gene's germline CDR1 is SGHRS and CDR2 YFSETQ. V dropped 1 base and J dropped 8; count of bases not matched to a gene: 9. The CDR3 sequence is 16 residues long. The CDR3 loop reads CASSLSLAGGSGTQYF. As DNA, the CDR3 is TGCGCCAGCAGCTTGAGTCTAGCGGGAGGATCGGGTACGCAGTATTTT.

In the case of this clonotype: The limits of the CDR3 on the DNA are not certain, so only TCRdb's listed CDR3 is given. The chain couples TRBV7-8 to TRBJ2-2. Ends included, the CDR3 has 16 residues. Germline V gene lookup returns CDR1 SGHVS and CDR2 FQNEAQ. The CDR3 sequence is CASSFAEGANTGERFF.

This chain links TRBV9 with TRBJ2-1; D gene ambiguous. V dropped 5 bases and J dropped 8 bases, with 14 bases sitting between them. The CDR3 is made up of 13 amino acids. Per the germline V gene, CDR1 is SGDLS and CDR2 is YYNGEE. The CDR3 bases are TGTGCCAGCAGAAGCCCCGGGCGCGATGAGCAGTTCTTC. It specifies CASRSPGRDEQFF. The full variable domain, rest sourced from reference TRBV9 and TRBJ2-1, is DSGVTQTPKHLITATGQRVTLRCSPRSGDLSVYWYQQSLDQGLQFLIQYYNGEERAKGNILERFSAQQFPDLHSELNLSSLELGDSALYFCASRSPGRDEQFFGPGTRLTVL.

This clonotype came up a few times. The V gene is TRBV20-1, the J gene TRBJ2-7; TRBD2 matches 9 bases. V lost 1 base to trimming and J lost 0 bases; unmatched junction nucleotides: 7. Germline values: CDR1 DFQATT, CDR2 SNEGSKA (reference sequence). The CDR3 totals 16 residues. The CDR3 loop reads CSARVASGARSYEQYF. The CDR3 region has the DNA TGCAGTGCTAGAGTGGCTAGCGGGGCCCGCTCCTACGAGCAGTACTTC.